The 28 T cell receptor beta chains given below trace back to one sample, sequenced in a study of shared clonotypes between healthy human individuals. CD45RO-negative cells were positively selected for CCR7, leaving out terminally differentiated effector memory CD45RA+ cells. The repertoire was sequenced with immunoSEQ multiplex PCR; TCRdb's copy has only in-frame clones and lacks some. Among about 590,000 clones listed, 95% to 96% were seen once. Sequencing was performed on naive CD8+ T cells sorted from blood. These receptors were collected from a woman in her 30s in good health.

Regarding this clone: Different DNA sequences within this sample yield the same CDR3. V and J are TRBV27 and TRBJ2-5; D might be TRBD2 (6 bases). Germline assignment: CDR1 MNHEY and CDR2 SMNVEV (reference sequence). The germline V and J ends were trimmed by 5 bases and 5 bases, with 12 bases remaining between them. This CDR3 has 13 residues. The CDR3 bases are TGTGCCAGCAGTCCCTTCCGGGAGGAGACCCAGTACTTC. Residues: CASSPFREETQYF.

In regard to this clone: The sample contains more than one DNA sequence encoding this CDR3. The CDR3 reads CASSPTGELFF. The CDR3 DNA reads TGTGCCAGCAGCCCAACCGGGGAGCTGTTTTTT. V and J are TRBV7-9 and TRBJ2-2; D ambiguous. The CDR3 has 11 residues. Germline lookup yields CDR1 SEHNR and CDR2 FQNEAQ (reference sequence). V lost 5 bases and J lost 5, with 3 bases in between.

This chain uses TRBV4-1 with TRBJ2-1, with D hard to call. The V and J ends lost 3 bases and 2 bases respectively, with 14 bases between them. CDR1 is MGHRA and CDR2 is YSYEKL in the germline V gene. This CDR3 has 16 residues. In DNA, the CDR3 is TGCGCCAGCAGCCAGGAACCGGGTCCTACCTACAATGAGCAGTTCTTC. Protein product: CASSQEPGPTYNEQFF.

This rearrangement joins TRBV5-8 to TRBJ1-5; 7 bases are shared with TRBD1. J was trimmed by 2 bases and V by 6 bases; bases with no gene match: 2. Germline V gene sequence: CDR1 SGHTS, CDR2 YDEGEE. This CDR3 contains 13 residues. The CDR3 DNA is TGTGCCAGCAACCAGGGGGGCAATCAGCCCCAGCATTTT. As protein: CASNQGGNQPQHF.

In its sample, this clone was seen once. This chain uses TRBV7-3 with TRBJ2-1; 7 bases map to TRBD2. The junction had 4 bases not matched to a gene; V was cut back by 4 bases and J by 7 bases. CDR3 length: 13 amino acids. The germline V gene has CDR1 SGHTA and CDR2 FQGTGA. DNA of the CDR3: TGTGCCAGCAGCTCTACTAGCGCAAATGAGCAGTTCTTC. This sequence encodes CASSSTSANEQFF.

This chain uses TRBV5-5 with TRBJ1-5, with D perhaps TRBD1 (6 bases). Germline assignment: CDR1 SGHKS and CDR2 YYEKEE (reference sequence). V lost 4 bases and J 4 bases, leaving 12 bases between the germline ends. There are 14 residues in the CDR3. CDR3 bases: TGTGCCAGCAGCCTGGCCCAGGGGAATCAGCCCCAGCATTTT. Amino acids: CASSLAQGNQPQHF.

The rearrangement links TRBV28 to TRBJ1-2; D perhaps matches TRBD1 (5 bases). CDR1 MDHEN and CDR2 SYDVKM come from the germline V gene. The CDR3 extends over 16 amino acids. Trimming cost V 1 base and J 8 bases, with 20 bases left between them. The CDR3 DNA reads TGTGCCAGCAGTTTATTGGCTCGCGGGGGTCCGGGGGGCTACACCTTC. It is translated as CASSLLARGGPGGYTF.

CDR3 nucleotide sequence: TGTGCCAGCAGCCGAGGGCCGCCGGGGAAGGGCACTGAAGCTTTCTTT. Its translation is CASSRGPPGKGTEAFF. The rearrangement links TRBV13 to TRBJ1-1; D uncertain. Germline CDR1 and CDR2: PRHDT and FYEKMQ (reference sequence). The CDR3 has 16 amino acids. V was shortened by 5 bases and J by 4 bases, with 20 bases between the two germline ends.

The V call is TRBV5-6, the J call TRBJ1-5; D is unclear. Between the trimmed V and J ends, which lost 1 base and 9 bases, there was a span of 8 bases. CDR3 size: 12 residues. From germline, CDR1 is SGHDT and CDR2 YYEEEE. The DNA of the CDR3 is TGTGCCAGCAGCTTGACGTTGGGGCCCCAGCATTTT. It codes for CASSLTLGPQHF.

The V call is TRBV6-6, the J call TRBJ2-7, with 7 positions matching TRBD2. The germline CDR1 and CDR2 sequences are MNHNY and SVGAGI (reference sequence). The CDR3 contains 14 residues. Losses at the gene ends were 3 bases for V and 5 bases for J; bases not matched to a gene: 7. As DNA, the CDR3 is TGTGCCAGCAGTTATATGGCGGGAGTCGACGAGCAGTACTTC. It yields the protein CASSYMAGVDEQYF.

This chain joins TRBV27 and TRBJ2-1, with D tentatively TRBD2 (6 bases). This CDR3 has 15 residues. Trimming took off 2 bases at V and 6 bases at J, with 14 bases between the two ends. Germline V CDR1 and CDR2: MNHEY, SMNVEV (reference sequence). The CDR3, as DNA: TGTGCCAGCAGTTTAAGGGACTCCTATTCCAATGAGCAGTTCTTC. Protein sequence: CASSLRDSYSNEQFF.

The V gene is TRBV4-1, the J gene TRBJ1-1; D is unresolved. CDR3 length: 14 residues. Germline values: CDR1 MGHRA, CDR2 YSYEKL. V was clipped by 3 bases and J by 4 bases, with 12 bases between them. The CDR3 DNA follows: TGCGCCAGCAGCCAGGTTTTGGGTTCCACTGAAGCTTTCTTT. Its translation: CASSQVLGSTEAFF.

The chain carries TRBV5-4 and TRBJ2-7, with 12 bases lining up with TRBD2. The V and J ends lost 5 bases and 5 bases, in that order; junction bases with no gene match: 5. Germline V CDR1 and CDR2: SGHNT, YYREEE (reference sequence). The length of the CDR3 is 14 residues. CDR3 region: CASRTSGSLDEQYF. DNA of the CDR3: TGTGCCAGCAGGACTAGCGGGAGTCTCGACGAGCAGTACTTC.

The chain recombines TRBV7-7 with TRBJ2-7, with TRBD1 identical over 8 bases. Germline lookup yields CDR1 SSHAT and CDR2 FNYEAQ (reference sequence). This CDR3 spans 15 amino acids. The V segment lost 4 bases and the J segment 0 bases; nucleotides outside the gene matches: 5. The chain's CDR3 is CASSSGTGDSYEQYF. DNA of the CDR3: TGTGCCAGCAGCTCCGGGACAGGCGACTCCTACGAGCAGTACTTC.

The chain employs TRBV10-2 and TRBJ2-1, with 8 bases aligning to TRBD2. The germline V gene encodes CDR1 WSHSY and CDR2 SAAADI. This CDR3 spans 13 amino acids. J lost 3 bases, V lost 8 bases, and 3 bases had no gene match. The CDR3 reads CASSGTSYNEQFF. CDR3 bases: TGCGCCAGCTCAGGGACTAGCTACAATGAGCAGTTCTTC.

Only one count was recorded for this clone. The chain links TRBV4-1 to TRBJ1-1; 7 positions match TRBD1. From germline, CDR1 is MGHRA and CDR2 YSYEKL. The CDR3 sequence is 16 residues long. V trimming: 3 bases; J trimming: 4 bases; junction bases outside the gene matches: 11. The CDR3 reads CASSQGTVSVITEAFF. The CDR3, as DNA: TGCGCCAGCAGCCAGGGGACAGTTTCGGTAATCACTGAAGCTTTCTTT.

This clone was seen just once. This rearrangement joins TRBV2 to TRBJ1-2, with D possibly being TRBD1 (6 bases). CDR3 length equals 14 residues. CDR1 is SNHLY and CDR2 is FYNNEI in the germline V gene. Trimming took 3 bases from V and 1 from J, leaving 9 bases between them. The CDR3 DNA is TGTGCCAGCAGTGATAGGACAGTTAACTATGGCTACACCTTC. It encodes CASSDRTVNYGYTF.

The rearrangement joins TRBV6-6 to TRBJ2-7; 15 nucleotides agree with TRBD2. V gave up 5 bases and J gave up 2 bases; unmatched junction bases: 4. The germline CDR1 and CDR2 sequences are MNHNY and SVGAGI (reference sequence). The CDR3 contains 16 residues. CDR3 residues: CASSQGLAGGAYEQYF. The CDR3 DNA is TGTGCCAGCAGTCAGGGACTAGCGGGAGGTGCCTACGAGCAGTACTTC.

This chain uses TRBV5-5 with TRBJ1-3, with D uncertain. Germline CDR1 and CDR2: SGHKS and YYEKEE (reference sequence). This CDR3 is built from 18 residues. V shed 1 base and J shed 0 bases, with 17 bases lying between them. In DNA, the CDR3 is TGTGCCAGCAGCTTGATAGGTCTGAGTCCCCGCTCTGGAAACACCATATATTTT. Translated: CASSLIGLSPRSGNTIYF.

The chain combines TRBV16 with TRBJ2-1, with D possibly being TRBD2 (5 bases). Germline V lookup: CDR1 KGHSY, CDR2 FQNENV. The length of the CDR3 is 13 residues. V was shortened by 3 bases and J by 7 bases, with 10 bases between the two germline ends. In DNA, the CDR3 is TGTGCCAGCAGCCACCTAGCCCCAAATGAGCAGTTCTTC. It translates to CASSHLAPNEQFF.

The V and J genes are TRBV29-1 and TRBJ1-2; tentatively, D is TRBD1 (5 bases). In germline, CDR1 is SQVTM, CDR2 ANQGSEA. V shed 0 bases and J shed 5 bases, with 13 bases lying between them. The CDR3 contains 14 residues. The CDR3 nucleotides read TGCAGCGTTGAAGACGGGGCAGGGTTATATGGCTACACCTTC. This translates into CSVEDGAGLYGYTF.

This clone has only one observation. This chain uses TRBV28 with TRBJ1-4, with D possibly TRBD1 on 6 matching bases. V lost 7 bases, J lost 2 bases, and 17 bases lay in between. Per the germline V gene, CDR1 is MDHEN and CDR2 is SYDVKM. The CDR3 has 16 residues. The CDR3 is CASTSGTPSTNEKLFF. The CDR3 region has the DNA TGTGCCAGCACCTCGGGGACACCCAGTACTAATGAAAAACTGTTTTTT.

The rearrangement links TRBV5-6 to TRBJ2-1; 11 bases match TRBD2. CDR1 is SGHDT, CDR2 YYEEEE, per germline. CDR3 length: 16 residues. V dropped 4 bases and J dropped 3; count of bases not matched to a gene: 6. The CDR3 loop reads CASSIGTSGLYNEQFF. The CDR3 DNA is TGTGCCAGCAGCATAGGGACTAGCGGCCTCTACAATGAGCAGTTCTTC.

CDR3 region: CASSFPRQGDTEAFF. The DNA of the CDR3 is TGTGCCAGCAGTTTCCCCCGACAGGGAGACACTGAAGCTTTCTTT. The chain uses TRBV6-1 and TRBJ1-1; 7 bases are shared with TRBD1. Germline-derived CDR1 and CDR2 are MNHNS and SASEGT. The CDR3 sequence is 15 residues long. V lost 5 bases and J lost 3; bases outside the gene matches: 9.

This clone has only one observation. This chain joins TRBV27 and TRBJ2-7; D may be TRBD1 (6 bases). Germline V gene lookup returns CDR1 MNHEY and CDR2 SMNVEV (reference sequence). The V end lost 0 bases, the J end lost 0 bases, and 12 bases lay between the germline ends. The CDR3 loop spans 16 amino acids. The CDR3 nucleotides are TGTGCCAGCAGTTTATCTTGGAGAGGGGGCTCCTACGAGCAGTACTTC. The encoded protein is CASSLSWRGGSYEQYF.

In this sample, this clone turned up once. The chain has TRBV9 and TRBJ2-3; the D is unclear. The germline V gene has CDR1 SGDLS and CDR2 YYNGEE. The ends were cut back, 0 bases at V and 3 bases at J, with 11 bases in the middle. This CDR3 region has 15 residues. CDR3 DNA sequence: TGTGCCAGCAGCGTAGGGTACTCAGGAACAGATACGCAGTATTTT. The encoded protein is CASSVGYSGTDTQYF.

The chain uses TRBV27 and TRBJ2-2, with TRBD2 matching 7 bases. V lost 0 bases, J lost 6 bases, and 4 bases stayed unmatched. Germline lookup yields CDR1 MNHEY and CDR2 SMNVEV (reference sequence). CDR3 length: 15 residues. In nucleotides, the CDR3 is TGTGCCAGCAGTTTATCGATGGGGGGGGCCGGGGAGCTGTTTTTT. Amino acids: CASSLSMGGAGELFF.

This sequence joins TRBV28 and TRBJ2-7; 8 bases are shared with TRBD2. The germline V gene encodes CDR1 MDHEN and CDR2 SYDVKM. The CDR3 sequence is 14 residues long. Trimming at V came to 2 bases and at J to 5 bases, leaving 5 bases not matched to a gene. The chain's CDR3 is CASSLAGGAHEQYF. The CDR3 coding sequence is TGTGCCAGCAGTTTAGCGGGGGGCGCCCACGAGCAGTACTTC.